The 29 T cell receptor beta chains below all came from one sample that was sequenced in a study of cytomegalovirus exposure and HLA in healthy donors. Primers: 60 Vbeta forward and 13 Jbeta reverse. Here immunoSEQ multiplex PCR was the method, and the copy in TCRdb shows in-frame clones only, minus some. This sample has about 110,000 clones; just over 70% occur once, and the top ten carry roughly 0.79%. Sample: PBMCs. The receptor set was obtained from a boy aged 5 to 17 in good health and CMV-seronegative.

V is TRBV7-9 and J is TRBJ2-7; D gene ambiguous. CDR1 is SEHNR, CDR2 FQNEAQ, per germline (reference sequence). Trimming shortened V by 1 base and J by 3 bases, and 7 bases separated the two germline ends. The CDR3 consists of 13 residues. The CDR3 DNA sequence: TGTGCCAGCAGCTTAGATTCGCGCTACGAGCAGTACTTC. The encoded protein is CASSLDSRYEQYF. The variable domain in full, with the rest retrieved from reference TRBV7-9 and TRBJ2-7, is DTGVSQNPRHKITKRGQNVTFRCDPISEHNRLYWYRQTLGQGPEFLTYFQNEAQLEKSRLLSDRFSAERPKGSFSTLEIQRTEQGDSAMYLCASSLDSRYEQYFGPGTRLTVT.

This clone was detected only once. The chain is built from TRBV7-9 and TRBJ2-2; 10 nucleotides agree with TRBD1. This CDR3 spans 16 amino acids. The germline CDR1 and CDR2 sequences are SEHNR and FQNEAQ (reference sequence). V dropped 4 bases and J dropped 6; count of bases not matched to a gene: 8. The CDR3 region is CASSSDRGLRSGELFF. The CDR3 bases are TGTGCCAGCAGCTCCGACAGGGGGCTAAGATCCGGGGAGCTGTTTTTT.

The genes are TRBV7-9 and TRBJ2-5; maybe TRBD1 (6 bases). Judging by the DNA end, TRBJ2-7 fits better; the J call may be wrong. The CDR3 covers 14 residues. Germline V CDR1 and CDR2: SEHNR, FQNEAQ (reference sequence). The CDR3 DNA reads as TGTGCCAGCAGCTTAGACAGGGTTGGTTACGAGCAGTACTTC. It specifies CASSLDRVGYEQYF.

This clone was observed a handful of times. The V call is TRBV19, the J call TRBJ2-1; TRBD2 agrees at 9 bases. The V and J ends lost 7 bases and 6 bases, in that order; junction bases with no gene match: 10. CDR3 length: 15 residues. Germline V gene sequence: CDR1 LNHDA, CDR2 SQIVND (reference sequence). As DNA, the CDR3 is TGTGCCAGTACCGGACGGCTAGCGGGAATCAATGAGCAGTTCTTC. Its protein is CASTGRLAGINEQFF.

The chain links TRBV7-9 to TRBJ1-1, with D unclear. This CDR3 region has 13 residues. The ends were cut back, 1 base at V and 5 bases at J, with 8 bases in the middle. Germline loops: CDR1 SEHNR, CDR2 FQNEAQ (reference sequence). CDR3 region: CASSLGPRTEAFF. The CDR3 coding sequence is TGTGCCAGCAGCTTAGGTCCGAGGACTGAAGCTTTCTTT.

The V call is TRBV7-8, the J call TRBJ2-3, with D unresolved. The CDR3 loop spans 13 amino acids. CDR1 SGHVS and CDR2 FQNEAQ come from the germline V gene. With 2 bases removed from V and 2 bases from J, the gap between germline ends came to 5 bases. CDR3 residues: CASSLQVTDTQYF. CDR3 in DNA: TGTGCCAGCAGCTTACAGGTCACAGATACGCAGTATTTT.

The J gene is TRBJ1-5, the V gene TRBV28, with 9 bases matching TRBD1. The CDR3 sequence is 14 residues long. Germline CDR1 is MDHEN and CDR2 is SYDVKM. J gave up 7 bases and V 7 bases, and 8 bases lay outside the gene matches. CDR3 sequence: CASKSQGARQPQHF. The CDR3 nucleotides are TGTGCCAGCAAGTCACAGGGGGCTAGACAGCCCCAGCATTTT.

This chain uses TRBV7-6 with TRBJ2-2; D is unclear. CDR3 length equals 12 residues. V lost 5 bases and J 6 bases, leaving 7 bases between the germline ends. CDR1 is SGHVS, CDR2 FNYEAQ, per germline. CDR3 residues: CASSLGPGELFF. CDR3 in DNA: TGTGCCAGCAGCCTCGGTCCCGGGGAGCTGTTTTTT.

This chain uses TRBV2 with TRBJ2-7; maybe TRBD1 (5 bases). Trimming took off 6 bases at V and 2 bases at J, with 11 bases between the two ends. The CDR3 totals 13 residues. The germline V gene has CDR1 SNHLY and CDR2 FYNNEI. CDR3 protein: CASRTVQTYEQYF. The CDR3 nucleotides are TGTGCCAGCAGGACAGTCCAGACCTACGAGCAGTACTTC.

The chain uses TRBV7-9 and TRBJ2-5; D gene ambiguous. The germline CDR1 and CDR2 sequences are SEHNR and FQNEAQ (reference sequence). The CDR3 consists of 16 residues. Trimming took off 0 bases at V and 2 bases at J, with 13 bases between the two ends. CDR3 in amino acids: CASSLAESVLQETQYF. CDR3 in DNA: TGTGCCAGCAGCTTAGCGGAGTCAGTTCTACAAGAGACCCAGTACTTC.

V and J are TRBV11-2 and TRBJ2-7; 9 nucleotides line up with TRBD1. Trimming cost V 5 bases and J 3 bases; bases outside gene matches: 2. The CDR3 length is 13 residues. Looked up from germline, CDR1 is SGHAT and CDR2 is FQNNGV. CDR3 loop: CASSRTGVYEQYF. The CDR3, as DNA: TGTGCCAGCAGCCGGACAGGGGTCTACGAGCAGTACTTC.

The rearrangement uses TRBV13 and TRBJ1-2; D is undetermined. Trimming left V 0 bases short and J 2 bases short, with 13 bases between. This CDR3 comprises 16 residues. CDR1 is PRHDT and CDR2 is FYEKMQ in the germline V gene (reference sequence). CDR3 DNA sequence: TGTGCCAGCAGCTTAGGTGACAACTTATTAAACTATGGCTACACCTTC. It is translated as CASSLGDNLLNYGYTF.

The chain recombines TRBV28 with TRBJ2-7; weak D call: TRBD2 (7 bases). Germline lookup yields CDR1 MDHEN and CDR2 SYDVKM. V lost 8 bases to trimming and J lost 5 bases, with 16 bases between them. The CDR3 spans 13 residues. CDR3 DNA: TGTGCCAGCCAGAGGGGGGGCCGGCACGAGCAGTACTTC. Encoded protein: CASQRGGRHEQYF.

This clone was seen at least ten times. The chain couples TRBV21-1 to TRBJ1-5; TRBD1 is taken as the D call from the table, unchecked against the DNA. TRBV21-1 is classified as a pseudogene. The CDR3 length is 15 residues. The CDR3 spells CASSKACRDSQPQHF. CDR3 nucleotide sequence: TGTGCCAGCAGCAAAGCGTGCAGGGACAGTCAGCCCCAGCATTTT.

The chain uses TRBV5-4 and TRBJ2-2, with a weak D call TRBD1 (6 bases). The CDR3 contains 13 residues. The V and J ends lost 5 bases and 6 bases respectively, with 11 bases between them. Per the germline V gene, CDR1 is SGHNT and CDR2 is YYREEE (reference sequence). This CDR3 is CASSFAGAGELFF. CDR3 sequence (DNA): TGTGCCAGCAGTTTTGCAGGGGCCGGGGAGCTGTTTTTT.

This clone was detected a few times. The sample carries other DNA sequences with the same CDR3. The rearrangement uses TRBV5-4 and TRBJ2-1, with TRBD1 identical over 8 bases. Trimming cost V 4 bases and J 6 bases; bases outside gene matches: 12. Germline CDR1 and CDR2: SGHNT and YYREEE (reference sequence). The CDR3 length is 16 residues. The CDR3 nucleotides are TGTGCCAGCAGCGCCCTTATGACAGGGGTCGTCAATGAGCAGTTCTTC. Its translation: CASSALMTGVVNEQFF. Filled out from reference TRBV5-4 and TRBJ2-1, the complete variable domain reads ETGVTQSPTHLIKTRGQQVTLRCSSQSGHNTVSWYQQALGQGPQFIFQYYREEENGRGNFPPRFSGLQFPNYSSELNVNALELDDSALYLCASSALMTGVVNEQFFGPGTRLTVL.

This clone was seen only once. The rearrangement uses TRBV6-5 and TRBJ1-5; no firm D call. Trimming removed 6 bases at V and 3 bases at J, with 12 bases between. The CDR3 runs to 14 residues. CDR1 is MNHEY, CDR2 SVGAGI, per germline. Written as DNA, the CDR3 is TGTGCCAGCAGAGCACCGGGAGTCAATCAGCCCCAGCATTTT. Translated, it gives CASRAPGVNQPQHF.

The chain recombines TRBV30 with TRBJ2-2, with a tentative D call TRBD1 (5 bases). The CDR3 totals 16 residues. The germline V gene encodes CDR1 GTSNPN and CDR2 SVGIG (reference sequence). V was cut by 2 bases and J by 2 bases, with 15 bases left in between. CDR3 nucleotides: TGTGCCTGGAGTCTGTTTGGGCAGGGAAACACCGGGGAGCTGTTTTTT. Encoded protein: CAWSLFGQGNTGELFF. The entire variable domain, with the rest obtained from reference TRBV30 and TRBJ2-2, is as follows: SQTIHQWPATLVQPVGSPLSLECTVEGTSNPNLYWYRQAAGRGLQLLFYSVGIGQISSEVPQNLSASRPQDRQFILSSKKLLLSDSGFYLCAWSLFGQGNTGELFFGEGSRLTVL.

J is TRBJ2-7 and V is TRBV21-1; no check of the table's D call, TRBD2, against the DNA was made. TRBV21-1 is assigned pseudogene status. This CDR3 contains 15 residues. Here the CDR3 DNA reads TGTGCCAGCAGGCCATTATCGGGGAATAGCCACGAGCAGTACTTC. It codes for CASRPLSGNSHEQYF.

The chain links TRBV6-1 to TRBJ1-2; D remains unclear. Trimming removed 7 bases from V and 1 base from J, with 16 bases in between. Germline CDR1 MNHNS, CDR2 SASEGT. This CDR3 is 15 amino acids long. CDR3 residues: CASKPREGGNYGYTF. The CDR3 DNA follows: TGTGCCAGCAAGCCCCGGGAGGGTGGTAACTATGGCTACACCTTC.

The chain is built from TRBV4-1 and TRBJ1-1; D might be TRBD1 (6 bases). The CDR3 contains 15 residues. CDR1 and CDR2 from the germline V gene are MGHRA and YSYEKL. The V gene lost 5 bases and the J gene lost 4 bases, with 17 bases spanning the gap. This CDR3 is CASSSTGLRGTEAFF. As DNA, the CDR3 is TGCGCCAGCAGCTCAACAGGGCTCCGGGGCACTGAAGCTTTCTTT.

The chain links TRBV7-9 to TRBJ2-3; 15 bases fit TRBD2. CDR1 and CDR2 from the germline V gene are SEHNR and FQNEAQ (reference sequence). There are 19 residues in the CDR3. V shed 2 bases, J shed 3 bases, and the junction held 9 bases outside the gene matches. CDR3 loop: CASSLFHRGTSGGTDTQYF. CDR3 DNA sequence: TGTGCCAGCAGCTTATTTCATCGAGGGACTAGCGGGGGGACAGATACGCAGTATTTT.

The rearrangement uses TRBV4-1 and TRBJ1-1, with TRBD1 matching over 7 bases. V trimming: 2 bases; J trimming: 1 base; junction bases outside the gene matches: 7. The CDR3 is 16 amino acids. CDR1 is MGHRA, CDR2 YSYEKL, per germline. The CDR3 is CASSQQPGQANTEAFF. Here the CDR3 DNA reads TGCGCCAGCAGCCAACAACCCGGACAGGCGAACACTGAAGCTTTCTTT.

Here the CDR3 reads CASTPPGRYGYTF. CDR3 nucleotides: TGTGCCAGTACCCCTCCCGGTCGCTATGGCTACACCTTC. V usage is TRBV19 and J usage is TRBJ1-2, with no clear D. With 7 bases removed from V and 4 bases from J, the gap between germline ends came to 13 bases. The CDR3 contains 13 residues. Germline V gives CDR1 LNHDA, CDR2 SQIVND (reference sequence).

This clone was picked up one time. The genes are TRBV6-5 and TRBJ1-1, with 9 nucleotides matching TRBD1. The CDR3 loop spans 14 amino acids. The V and J ends lost 6 bases and 5 bases, in that order; junction bases with no gene match: 7. Germline CDR1 MNHEY, CDR2 SVGAGI. Written as DNA, the CDR3 is TGTGCCAGCAGACGAGGGACAGGGAGGACTGAAGCTTTCTTT. Protein sequence: CASRRGTGRTEAFF.

This sequence joins TRBV5-6 and TRBJ2-7; 9 positions agree with TRBD1. The CDR3 is made up of 15 amino acids. J was trimmed by 5 bases and V by 2 bases; bases with no gene match: 8. The V gene's germline CDR1 is SGHDT and CDR2 YYEEEE. The CDR3 sequence is CASSFGTGITHEQYF. The CDR3 DNA reads as TGTGCCAGCAGCTTCGGGACAGGGATCACCCACGAGCAGTACTTC. The whole variable domain, filled in from reference TRBV5-6 and TRBJ2-7, reads DAGVTQSPTHLIKTRGQQVTLRCSPKSGHDTVSWYQQALGQGPQFIFQYYEEEERQRGNFPDRFSGHQFPNYSSELNVNALLLGDSALYLCASSFGTGITHEQYFGPGTRLTVT.

V usage is TRBV28 and J usage is TRBJ1-1; D remains ambiguous. CDR1 is MDHEN, CDR2 SYDVKM, per germline. The CDR3 covers 15 residues. V was clipped by 2 bases and J by 2 bases, with 12 bases between them. The CDR3 DNA follows: TGTGCCAGCAGTTTAGGGCTGGCTGTAAACACTGAAGCTTTCTTT. It yields the protein CASSLGLAVNTEAFF.

In nucleotides, the CDR3 is TGCGCCAGCAGCGTGACAGGGAACACTGAAGCTTTCTTT. Translating gives CASSVTGNTEAFF. This chain uses TRBV5-1 with TRBJ1-1, with D perhaps TRBD1 (6 bases). The CDR3 consists of 13 residues. With 4 bases removed from V and 1 base from J, the gap between germline ends came to 8 bases. From germline, CDR1 is SGHRS and CDR2 YFSETQ.

The rearrangement links TRBV9 to TRBJ1-5; the match to TRBD1 covers 10 bases. The CDR3 covers 15 residues. CDR1 and CDR2 from the germline V gene are SGDLS and YYNGEE. V dropped 3 bases and J dropped 6; count of bases not matched to a gene: 6. CDR3 in amino acids: CASSGGQGPSQPQHF. Here the CDR3 DNA reads TGTGCCAGCAGCGGGGGACAGGGGCCCTCTCAGCCCCAGCATTTT.